This is a list of T cell receptor beta chains from one sample in a study of PD-L1 blockade in urothelial cancer. TCRdb's copy holds only in-frame clones and misses some; the assay was immunoSEQ multiplex PCR. Of 35,000 to 40,000 clones listed, 70% to 90% were seen once; the top ten hold around 15%. The source material was PBMCs, sampled around atezolizumab (anti-PD-L1) treatment. Receptors were obtained from an elderly man with urothelial cancer. Both conserved end residues are part of each CDR3. D genes are given only for firm matches. Size tells how often a clone was seen (once, few, many) or the class of an expanded clone, and some rows leave it out.

v_call: TRBV6-1; j_call: TRBJ2-6; clone_size: -; d_call: -; cdr3_length: 15; cdr3_aa: CASTGLPSGANVLTF; cdr3_nt: TGTGCCAGCACAGGGTTACCTTCTGGGGCCAACGTCCTGACTTTC
v_call: TRBV5-6; j_call: TRBJ1-1; clone_size: -; d_call: TRBD1; cdr3_length: 17; cdr3_aa: CASSSTGTGVMNTEAFF; cdr3_nt: TGTGCCAGCAGCTCTACCGGGACAGGGGTTATGAACACTGAAGCTTTCTTT
v_call: TRBV5-1; j_call: TRBJ1-1; clone_size: -; d_call: -; cdr3_length: 14; cdr3_aa: CASSLDGSNTEAFF; cdr3_nt: TGCGCCAGCAGCTTGGACGGGTCAAACACTGAAGCTTTCTTT
v_call: TRBV27; j_call: TRBJ2-7; clone_size: -; d_call: -; cdr3_length: 15; cdr3_aa: CASSLKTGGPYEQYF; cdr3_nt: TGTGCCAGCAGTTTGAAGACAGGCGGTCCCTACGAGCAGTACTTC
v_call: TRBV14; j_call: TRBJ1-1; clone_size: -; d_call: -; cdr3_length: 15; cdr3_aa: CASSQGNSQNTEAFF; cdr3_nt: TGTGCCAGCAGCCAAGGTAACAGCCAGAACACTGAAGCTTTCTTT
v_call: TRBV30; j_call: TRBJ2-7; clone_size: -; d_call: TRBD1; cdr3_length: 14; cdr3_aa: CAWSTDRGNYEQYF; cdr3_nt: TGTGCCTGGAGTACGGACAGGGGCAACTACGAGCAGTACTTC
v_call: TRBV7-9; j_call: TRBJ2-1; clone_size: -; d_call: TRBD2; cdr3_length: 16; cdr3_aa: CASSDPIAGVSNEQFF; cdr3_nt: TGTGCCAGCAGCGACCCAATAGCGGGAGTAAGCAATGAGCAGTTCTTC
v_call: TRBV5-1; j_call: TRBJ1-1; clone_size: -; d_call: TRBD1; cdr3_length: 19; cdr3_aa: CASGTSRDSPIPSNTEAFF; cdr3_nt: TGCGCCAGCGGAACAAGCCGGGACAGTCCAATCCCCTCGAACACTGAAGCTTTCTTT
v_call: TRBV5-1; j_call: TRBJ2-3; clone_size: -; d_call: -; cdr3_length: 15; cdr3_aa: CASSLQGVGADTQYF; cdr3_nt: TGCGCCAGCAGCTTGCAGGGTGTAGGGGCAGATACGCAGTATTTT
v_call: TRBV10-1; j_call: TRBJ2-3; clone_size: -; d_call: TRBD1; cdr3_length: 15; cdr3_aa: CASSKGQGRTDTQYF; cdr3_nt: TGCGCCAGCAGCAAGGGACAGGGTCGCACAGATACGCAGTATTTT
v_call: TRBV27; j_call: TRBJ2-7; clone_size: once; d_call: TRBD1; cdr3_length: 15; cdr3_aa: CASSSPLTGAYEQYF; cdr3_nt: TGTGCCAGCAGTTCCCCCCTAACAGGGGCCTACGAGCAGTACTTC
v_call: TRBV5-8; j_call: TRBJ1-2; clone_size: -; d_call: TRBD1; cdr3_length: 14; cdr3_aa: CASASGTAWGGYTF; cdr3_nt: TGTGCCAGCGCTTCCGGGACAGCGTGGGGAGGCTACACCTTC
v_call: TRBV6-1; j_call: TRBJ2-1; clone_size: -; d_call: TRBD2; cdr3_length: 15; cdr3_aa: CGSRGGIAGAYEQFF; cdr3_nt: TGTGGCAGCAGGGGGGGAATAGCGGGAGCATATGAGCAGTTCTTC
v_call: TRBV6-5; j_call: TRBJ2-3; clone_size: -; d_call: -; cdr3_length: 12; cdr3_aa: CATKLGTDTQYF; cdr3_nt: TGTGCCACTAAACTGGGCACAGATACGCAGTATTTT
v_call: TRBV29-1; j_call: TRBJ1-5; clone_size: few; d_call: -; cdr3_length: 13; cdr3_aa: CSVAMTENQPQHF; cdr3_nt: TGCAGCGTCGCTATGACAGAAAATCAGCCCCAGCATTTT
v_call: TRBV7-9; j_call: TRBJ2-7; clone_size: -; d_call: TRBD1; cdr3_length: 17; cdr3_aa: CASRFILDRGPQYEQYF; cdr3_nt: TGTGCCAGCAGATTCATTTTGGACAGGGGGCCCCAATACGAGCAGTACTTC
v_call: TRBV13; j_call: TRBJ2-4; clone_size: -; d_call: TRBD2; cdr3_length: 16; cdr3_aa: CASSLGRTAGGGIQYF; cdr3_nt: TGTGCCAGCAGCTTAGGCAGGACTGCGGGGGGGGGCATTCAGTACTTC
v_call: TRBV6-4; j_call: TRBJ1-2; clone_size: -; d_call: TRBD1; cdr3_length: 15; cdr3_aa: CASSIRTGGHYGYTF; cdr3_nt: TGTGCCAGCAGTATCCGGACAGGGGGTCACTATGGCTACACCTTC
v_call: TRBV6-1; j_call: TRBJ2-3; clone_size: few; d_call: TRBD2; cdr3_length: 15; cdr3_aa: CASGLAGGQSDTQYF; cdr3_nt: TGTGCCAGCGGACTAGCGGGAGGGCAATCAGATACGCAGTATTTT
v_call: TRBV30; j_call: TRBJ2-5; clone_size: -; d_call: -; cdr3_length: 15; cdr3_aa: CAWSVQGPVGETQYF; cdr3_nt: TGTGCCTGGAGTGTACAGGGCCCGGTTGGGGAGACCCAGTACTTC
v_call: TRBV30; j_call: TRBJ2-5; clone_size: -; d_call: -; cdr3_length: 13; cdr3_aa: CASSRRGQETQYF; cdr3_nt: TGTGCCTCCTCCCGGAGGGGCCAAGAGACCCAGTACTTC
v_call: TRBV10-3; j_call: TRBJ2-2; clone_size: -; d_call: TRBD2; cdr3_length: 15; cdr3_aa: CAISGAGVGTGELFF; cdr3_nt: TGTGCCATCAGTGGGGCGGGAGTGGGCACCGGGGAGCTGTTTTTT
v_call: TRBV30; j_call: TRBJ2-1; clone_size: once; d_call: TRBD2; cdr3_length: 17; cdr3_aa: CAWSVGTSGSSYNEQFF; cdr3_nt: TGTGCCTGGAGTGTCGGGACTAGCGGAAGCTCCTACAATGAGCAGTTCTTC
v_call: TRBV29-1; j_call: TRBJ2-7; clone_size: few; d_call: TRBD2; cdr3_length: 15; cdr3_aa: CSVEVPAGGDYEQYF; cdr3_nt: TGCAGCGTTGAAGTCCCAGCGGGAGGCGACTACGAGCAGTACTTC
v_call: TRBV15; j_call: TRBJ2-3; clone_size: -; d_call: -; cdr3_length: 13; cdr3_aa: CATTSTNQDTQYF; cdr3_nt: TGTGCCACCACCTCGACTAACCAGGATACGCAGTATTTT
v_call: TRBV5-4; j_call: TRBJ2-3; clone_size: -; d_call: TRBD2; cdr3_length: 17; cdr3_aa: CASSLGGGKLRADTQYF; cdr3_nt: TGTGCCAGCAGCTTGGGGGGGGGTAAGCTACGCGCAGATACGCAGTATTTT
v_call: TRBV5-4; j_call: TRBJ2-5; clone_size: -; d_call: -; cdr3_length: 14; cdr3_aa: CASSLGGRTETQYF; cdr3_nt: TGTGCCAGCAGCTTGGGGGGGAGGACGGAGACCCAGTACTTC
v_call: TRBV15; j_call: TRBJ1-5; clone_size: -; d_call: -; cdr3_length: 16; cdr3_aa: CATSRVEGFGNQPQHF; cdr3_nt: TGTGCCACCAGCAGAGTGGAGGGGTTTGGCAATCAGCCCCAGCATTTT
v_call: TRBV11-2; j_call: TRBJ2-2; clone_size: once; d_call: -; cdr3_length: 15; cdr3_aa: CASSWAGSNTGELFF; cdr3_nt: TGTGCCAGCAGCTGGGCAGGCTCGAACACCGGGGAGCTGTTTTTT
v_call: TRBV5-4; j_call: TRBJ1-3; clone_size: -; d_call: TRBD1; cdr3_length: 15; cdr3_aa: CASSLDRGYGNTIYF; cdr3_nt: TGTGCCAGCAGCTTGGACAGGGGGTATGGAAACACCATATATTTT
v_call: TRBV19; j_call: TRBJ2-7; clone_size: -; d_call: -; cdr3_length: 14; cdr3_aa: CASSIWGASYEQYF; cdr3_nt: TGTGCCAGTAGTATTTGGGGAGCATCCTACGAGCAGTACTTC
v_call: TRBV5-1; j_call: TRBJ2-7; clone_size: -; d_call: -; cdr3_length: 14; cdr3_aa: CASSLSVGGGEQYF; cdr3_nt: TGCGCCAGCAGCTTGTCGGTGGGAGGAGGAGAGCAGTACTTC
v_call: TRBV7-2; j_call: TRBJ2-2; clone_size: -; d_call: TRBD2; cdr3_length: 17; cdr3_aa: CASSLVPAGGSTGELFF; cdr3_nt: TGTGCCAGCAGCTTAGTGCCGGCGGGAGGGTCTACCGGGGAGCTGTTTTTT
v_call: TRBV5-1; j_call: TRBJ2-2; clone_size: -; d_call: -; cdr3_length: 15; cdr3_aa: CASSLSGSGTGELFF; cdr3_nt: TGCGCCAGCAGCTTGTCCGGCAGCGGGACCGGGGAGCTGTTTTTT
v_call: TRBV28; j_call: TRBJ2-1; clone_size: -; d_call: TRBD2; cdr3_length: 15; cdr3_aa: CASSFRGSSYNEQFF; cdr3_nt: TGTGCCAGCAGTTTTCGCGGGAGCTCCTACAATGAGCAGTTCTTC
v_call: TRBV19; j_call: TRBJ2-7; clone_size: -; d_call: -; cdr3_length: 15; cdr3_aa: CASSIAPLSTYEQYF; cdr3_nt: TGTGCCAGTAGTATAGCCCCCCTGAGCACCTACGAGCAGTACTTC
v_call: TRBV27; j_call: TRBJ2-5; clone_size: -; d_call: -; cdr3_length: 16; cdr3_aa: CASSLSPAGSGETQYF; cdr3_nt: TGTGCCAGCAGTTTATCCCCTGCGGGTTCAGGAGAGACCCAGTACTTC
v_call: TRBV27; j_call: TRBJ2-7; clone_size: few; d_call: TRBD1; cdr3_length: 16; cdr3_aa: CASTYRRGQGLYEQYF; cdr3_nt: TGTGCCAGCACCTACCGCCGGGGACAGGGGTTGTACGAGCAGTACTTC
v_call: TRBV18; j_call: TRBJ2-7; clone_size: -; d_call: TRBD1; cdr3_length: 15; cdr3_aa: CASSLGGARSYEQYF; cdr3_nt: TGTGCCAGCTCCCTAGGGGGCGCGCGATCCTACGAGCAGTACTTC
v_call: TRBV27; j_call: TRBJ2-1; clone_size: -; d_call: TRBD2; cdr3_length: 17; cdr3_aa: CASSFFRTSGSYNEQFF; cdr3_nt: TGTGCCAGCAGTTTTTTTAGGACTAGCGGGAGCTACAATGAGCAGTTCTTC
v_call: TRBV19; j_call: TRBJ2-1; clone_size: -; d_call: TRBD2; cdr3_length: 15; cdr3_aa: CASSASGSSYNEQFF; cdr3_nt: TGTGCCAGTAGTGCTAGCGGGAGCTCCTACAATGAGCAGTTCTTC
v_call: TRBV28; j_call: TRBJ2-7; clone_size: -; d_call: TRBD1; cdr3_length: 11; cdr3_aa: CASSRQGFREF; cdr3_nt: TGTGCCAGCAGCCGACAGGGGTTTCGTGAATTC
v_call: TRBV19; j_call: TRBJ1-1; clone_size: -; d_call: -; cdr3_length: 15; cdr3_aa: CASSIDGGRSTEAFF; cdr3_nt: TGTGCCAGTAGTATAGATGGGGGCAGAAGTACTGAAGCTTTCTTT